This T cell receptor beta chain was recovered during a study of T cell responses to AZD1222 COVID-19 vaccine. Study summary: Pooling covered second doses at about 4 or about 12 weeks.

This clone was observed a few times. Trimming cost V 8 bases and J 7 bases, with 20 bases left between them. CDR1 is SGHTA, CDR2 FQGTGA, per germline. The CDR3 is 14 amino acids. Sequencing was performed with immunoSEQ multiplex PCR; in TCRdb, only in-frame clones are kept and a portion is missing. Of about 110,000 clones listed, roughly 90% are singletons. The chain links TRBV7-3 to TRBJ1-2, with D uncertain. The material sequenced was peripheral blood, taken on day 0 of AZD1222 vaccination. This receptor was taken from an adult in good health. DNA for the CDR3: TGTGCCAGCGCGACGGGTCAGGCGGAAGGTGGCTACACCTTC. Protein product: CASATGQAEGGYTF.